Listed below are T cell receptor beta chains from one sample, sequenced in a study of OX40 agonist ivuxolimab in advanced cancers. Some clones are missing from TCRdb's copy, which holds only in-frame ones; the method was immunoSEQ multiplex PCR. The sample has approximately 35,000 clones; 74% are singletons. Specimen: CD4+ or CD8+ T cells sorted from blood, collected in a trial of the OX40 agonist ivuxolimab. The source is an adult with an advanced solid tumor such as melanoma, head and neck, liver or kidney cancer. The CDR3 runs from the conserved cysteine through the conserved F or W. Fields, in order: CDR3 DNA, CDR3 protein, clone size, J gene, D gene, V gene. D genes are given only for firm matches. Some rows have no size entry. The others give once, few or many, or a class for an expanded clone.

CDR3nt: TGTGCCACCAGCAGAGATCGTTGGAGCCTCTACGAGCAGTACTTC
CDR3aa: CATSRDRWSLYEQYF
abundance: .
j_gene: TRBJ2-7
d_gene: .
v_gene: TRBV15

CDR3nt: TGTGCCAGCAGCTTCGGATGGACTGAAGCTTTCTTT
CDR3aa: CASSFGWTEAFF
abundance: few
j_gene: TRBJ1-1
d_gene: .
v_gene: TRBV13

CDR3nt: TGTGCCAGCAGCGATGGGACTAGCGGGTGGGTAGATACGCAGTATTTT
CDR3aa: CASSDGTSGWVDTQYF
abundance: .
j_gene: TRBJ2-3
d_gene: TRBD2
v_gene: TRBV9

CDR3nt: TGTGCCAGTAGGGCCGGGACTAATACCGGGGAGCTGTTTTTT
CDR3aa: CASRAGTNTGELFF
abundance: .
j_gene: TRBJ2-2
d_gene: TRBD2
v_gene: TRBV6-6

CDR3nt: TGTGCCAGCAAAAAAGGGCCAGAGACCCAGTACTTC
CDR3aa: CASKKGPETQYF
abundance: few
j_gene: TRBJ2-5
d_gene: .
v_gene: TRBV7-9

CDR3nt: TGCGCCAGCAGCCACTCACGGGACAGCTCCCCTCTCGAGCAGTACTTC
CDR3aa: CASSHSRDSSPLEQYF
abundance: medium-sized
j_gene: TRBJ2-7
d_gene: TRBD1
v_gene: TRBV4-1

CDR3nt: TGCGCCAGCAGCCAAGAAAGGTTAGGGAACACTGAAGCTTTCTTT
CDR3aa: CASSQERLGNTEAFF
abundance: .
j_gene: TRBJ1-1
d_gene: .
v_gene: TRBV4-1

CDR3nt: TGTGCCAGCAGTTTAACGGTAGCGAAGACCCAGTACTTC
CDR3aa: CASSLTVAKTQYF
abundance: .
j_gene: TRBJ2-5
d_gene: .
v_gene: TRBV27

CDR3nt: TGTGCCAGCAGACCGACAGGACGGAATTCACCCCTCCACTTT
CDR3aa: CASRPTGRNSPLHF
abundance: .
j_gene: TRBJ1-6
d_gene: .
v_gene: TRBV6-5

CDR3nt: TGTGCCAGCAGTACCCAGGGACAGGGCTACACTGAAGCTTTCTTT
CDR3aa: CASSTQGQGYTEAFF
abundance: few
j_gene: TRBJ1-1
d_gene: TRBD1
v_gene: TRBV2

CDR3nt: TGTGCCAGCAGTTATAACTATGGCTACACCTTC
CDR3aa: CASSYNYGYTF
abundance: .
j_gene: TRBJ1-2
d_gene: .
v_gene: TRBV6-6

CDR3nt: TGTGCCAGCAGCTCGCGTAGGGACGAAAAACTGTTTTTT
CDR3aa: CASSSRRDEKLFF
abundance: .
j_gene: TRBJ1-4
d_gene: .
v_gene: TRBV7-9

CDR3nt: TGTGCCAGCAGCCCCCTCCGAAGGACCTCGAAAAATGAGCAGTTCTTC
CDR3aa: CASSPLRRTSKNEQFF
abundance: .
j_gene: TRBJ2-1
d_gene: .
v_gene: TRBV7-8

CDR3nt: TGTGCCAGCAGCTTAGGGGGTAGCGGGGCCAATGAGCAGTTCTTC
CDR3aa: CASSLGGSGANEQFF
abundance: .
j_gene: TRBJ2-1
d_gene: TRBD2
v_gene: TRBV7-2

CDR3nt: TGTGCCAGCAGCTACACGAAGTACGAGCAGTACTTC
CDR3aa: CASSYTKYEQYF
abundance: .
j_gene: TRBJ2-7
d_gene: .
v_gene: TRBV14

CDR3nt: TGTGCCATCGGTGGGCTAGCGGGGAACACAGATACGCAGTATTTT
CDR3aa: CAIGGLAGNTDTQYF
abundance: .
j_gene: TRBJ2-3
d_gene: TRBD2
v_gene: TRBV10-3

CDR3nt: TGTGCCACCAGCAGAGATTGGGCAGTCTACAATGAGCAGTTCTTC
CDR3aa: CATSRDWAVYNEQFF
abundance: .
j_gene: TRBJ2-1
d_gene: .
v_gene: TRBV15

CDR3nt: TGTGCCAGCAGCTTAGCTAGCGGGGGGACCAGCTCCTACGAGCAGTACTTC
CDR3aa: CASSLASGGTSSYEQYF
abundance: .
j_gene: TRBJ2-7
d_gene: TRBD2
v_gene: TRBV4-2

CDR3nt: TGTGCCAGCAGTTACCTGGACCGCTTCGGCTATGGCTACACCTTC
CDR3aa: CASSYLDRFGYGYTF
abundance: .
j_gene: TRBJ1-2
d_gene: .
v_gene: TRBV6-5

CDR3nt: TGTGCCAGCAGTGAAGTTTCCGTGGGTTTGTACGAGCAGTACTTC
CDR3aa: CASSEVSVGLYEQYF
abundance: .
j_gene: TRBJ2-7
d_gene: .
v_gene: TRBV2

CDR3nt: TGTGCCAGCAGTGAGAGTAGGAACTATGGCTACACCTTC
CDR3aa: CASSESRNYGYTF
abundance: .
j_gene: TRBJ1-2
d_gene: .
v_gene: TRBV2

CDR3nt: TGTGCCAGTAGTACGGGACAAAACTATGGCTACACCTTC
CDR3aa: CASSTGQNYGYTF
abundance: .
j_gene: TRBJ1-2
d_gene: .
v_gene: TRBV19

CDR3nt: TGTGCCAGCAGTGACTTGGGTACCTATGGCTACACCTTC
CDR3aa: CASSDLGTYGYTF
abundance: .
j_gene: TRBJ1-2
d_gene: .
v_gene: TRBV2

CDR3nt: TGTGCCAGCAGCTTAAGTCCTGAGGCAGGGGAGTACTACGAGCAGTACTTC
CDR3aa: CASSLSPEAGEYYEQYF
abundance: .
j_gene: TRBJ2-7
d_gene: .
v_gene: TRBV5-4

CDR3nt: TGTGCCAGCACCTACCCCTTACAGGAAGCTTTCTTT
CDR3aa: CASTYPLQEAFF
abundance: .
j_gene: TRBJ1-1
d_gene: .
v_gene: TRBV6-5

CDR3nt: TGTGCCAGCAGCCAAGAGTACAGGACAAACACTGAAGCTTTCTTT
CDR3aa: CASSQEYRTNTEAFF
abundance: few
j_gene: TRBJ1-1
d_gene: .
v_gene: TRBV14

CDR3nt: TGCAGCGTTGAAGTGGGGGCCGGCTACACCTTC
CDR3aa: CSVEVGAGYTF
abundance: .
j_gene: TRBJ1-2
d_gene: .
v_gene: TRBV29-1

CDR3nt: TGTGCCAGCAGCCAAGAACGGGGCGCAGATACGCAGTATTTT
CDR3aa: CASSQERGADTQYF
abundance: .
j_gene: TRBJ2-3
d_gene: .
v_gene: TRBV4-2

CDR3nt: TGTGCCACCAGCAGAGGGACAGCCTATGGCTACACCTTC
CDR3aa: CATSRGTAYGYTF
abundance: .
j_gene: TRBJ1-2
d_gene: .
v_gene: TRBV15

CDR3nt: TGTGCCAGCAGCCCCCATAGGCCCGGGGAGCTGTTTTTT
CDR3aa: CASSPHRPGELFF
abundance: .
j_gene: TRBJ2-2
d_gene: .
v_gene: TRBV7-9

CDR3nt: TGTGCCAGCAGGAGACTAGCGGGGGGGCGTAGCACAGATACGCAGTATTTT
CDR3aa: CASRRLAGGRSTDTQYF
abundance: .
j_gene: TRBJ2-3
d_gene: TRBD2
v_gene: TRBV2

CDR3nt: TGTGCCTGCCTCTACGGGAATTCACCCCTCCACTTT
CDR3aa: CACLYGNSPLHF
abundance: .
j_gene: TRBJ1-6
d_gene: .
v_gene: TRBV30

CDR3nt: TGTGCCAGCTCACCAGGGGCGGTGAACACTGAAGCTTTCTTT
CDR3aa: CASSPGAVNTEAFF
abundance: few
j_gene: TRBJ1-1
d_gene: .
v_gene: TRBV18

CDR3nt: TGTGCCAGCAGTTTGCCCCGGGCGGGAGGCAATCAGCCCCAGCATTTT
CDR3aa: CASSLPRAGGNQPQHF
abundance: .
j_gene: TRBJ1-5
d_gene: .
v_gene: TRBV28

CDR3nt: TGTGCCAGCAGCCGGGATCTCTACGAGCAGTACTTC
CDR3aa: CASSRDLYEQYF
abundance: .
j_gene: TRBJ2-7
d_gene: .
v_gene: TRBV7-2